Listed here is a single TCR beta chain. What it recognizes is unknown. These data originate in a study of T cells in Graves' hyperthyroidism and ophthalmopathy. The study, taken as a whole, reports: Ophthalmopathy prediction by the model preceded onset by a median roughly 6 months.

At least 3 on the Clinical Activity Score was recorded for ophthalmopathy patients, who also had NOSPECS grade at least 4 and duration under 3 months. Criteria for exclusion of patients were uncontrolled infection, other autoimmune disease, pregnancy or lactation. Diagnoses were made from clinical symptoms, serum measures (thyroxine and TRAb), thyroid ultrasound and orbital computed tomography. Researchers amplified the TCR beta CDR3 regions from RNA transcripts. When the TCR CDR3 underwent first-round RT-PCR, the HTBI primer set was used. A single record per CDR3 protein comes from TCRdb applying MiXCR to the multiplex PCR reads. Of hundreds of thousands of distinct CDR3 sequences detected, approximately 23% appear once; the ten largest clones hold 35%. J lost 2 bases, V lost 6 bases, and 10 bases had no gene match. The CDR3 is 15 amino acids. Germline CDR1 and CDR2: LGHNT and FRNRAP.

The specimen sequenced was blood. The V call is TRBV12-5, the J call TRBJ2-7; 7 nucleotides agree with TRBD1. The receptor was isolated from a woman in her 40s with Graves' ophthalmopathy. The CDR3 DNA sequence: TGTGCTAGTGGCAGGGGGACAGCCTCCACCTACGAGCAGTACTTC. Amino acid sequence: CASGRGTASTYEQYF.